This record covers a single T cell receptor beta chain. This clone was observed once. Its antigen remains unidentified. One base away there is no much larger clone; base qualities are not given. Other nucleotide sequences in the sample specify the same CDR3. Taken with the paper, the label for time point translates to: baseline before first vaccination. The vaccinee samples were drawn from two UK trials, COV001 and COV002, one of which was a single-blind randomized controlled phase 2/3 trial testing AZD1222 (ChAdOx1 nCoV-19) in healthy adults. For TCRbeta chain sequencing, PBMC samples from trial participants were taken at day 0 and at day 28 after the second dose. The CDR3 regions of human TCRbeta chains were analyzed by immunosequencing. The authors processed their data as follows. Repertoire TCRs were checked for matches against a reference library of SARS-CoV-2-specific TCRs that had been generated using the MIRA antigen-specificity platform. Breadth meant the fraction of unique TCRs that were SARS-CoV-2-associated, whereas depth meant the fraction of total T cells that were SARS-CoV-2-associated. Using the MIRA data, each spike-specific TCR was mapped to the spike region that the TCR reacts to and placed in a CD4 or CD8 class. Log10-transformed breadth and depth values were compared by one-way ANOVA with Sidak's multiple comparisons tests. TCRdb holds this immuneACCESS table with in-frame rearrangements only. Some clones are missing; in checked studies, unresolved V genes explain under half, and the rest has no known cause. V and J calls and clone size follow that table, whereas D and trimming were derived from the DNA. The sample table shows over 150,000 clones, and roughly 90% are seen once. The top ten clones comprise around 2.6% of the sample.

The sample originates from a study of T cell responses to AZD1222 COVID-19 vaccine (TCRdb year 2021). Broadly, across the study: AZD1222 recipients given second doses at about 4 weeks or at about 12 weeks were pooled, since spike-specific TCR depth and breadth were not found to differ between the two schedules. A total of 233 trial participants underwent TCR sequencing, of whom roughly 210 had received two doses of AZD1222 and about 25 had received two doses of the MenACWY control vaccine. Trial participants were enrolled by age into 18-55, 56-69 and 70-plus year subgroups, with approximately 160, 26 and 62 TCR-sequenced participants respectively.

V lost 3 bases and J lost 3 bases; the stretch between them is 8 bases long. Reading from cysteine to phenylalanine, the CDR3 counts 13 amino acids. Only the CDR3 portion is preserved as DNA: 39 bases, with reading frame beginning at the first base. The germline V gene sets CDR1 to KGHSH and CDR2 to LQKENI. General study outcomes and caveats: Most participants were white British and females outnumbered males, and the authors suggested that clonal diversity may have been underestimated. Vaccine-associated CD4 TCRs spanned the whole spike protein, with dominant responses in regions 160-218 and 743-854. Epitopes outside the regions mutated in the B.1.351 and B.1.1.7 variants were reportedly recognized by nearly half of the unique spike-specific TCRs. Only five to seven AZD1222 recipients were SARS-CoV-2 seropositive at baseline, limiting conclusions about previously exposed vaccinees. No day 14 peak-response samples were available, so repertoires were characterized only after the peak T cell response. The 56-69-year group was small, and its depth increase did not reach significance, likely because of low power. After two AZD1222 doses, both the breadth and the depth of spike-specific TCRs were significantly higher than at day 0 and than in MenACWY recipients.

The receptor was isolated from an adult in good health. The specimen was peripheral blood, collected on day 0 of AZD1222 vaccination. The chain links TRBV18 with TRBJ2-5, with TRBD2 perhaps the D gene, on 6 matching bases. CDR3 sequence: CASSPGLKETQYF. The nucleotide sequence reads as follows: TGTGCCAGCTCACCGGGACTTAAAGAGACCCAGTACTTC. Outside the CDR3, residues come from the reference TRBV18 and TRBJ2-5 proteins, so the full variable domain is: NAGVMQNPRHLVRRRGQEARLRCSPMKGHSHVYWYRQLPEEGLKFMVYLQKENIIDESGMPKERFSAEFPKEGPSILRIQQVVRGDSAAYFCASSPGLKETQYFGPGTRLLVL.